This T cell receptor beta chain derives from a study of T cells in Graves' hyperthyroidism and ophthalmopathy. General observations from the study: Ophthalmopathy was identified by the model a median roughly six months ahead of onset. Blood also showed most of the thyroid clonotypes that were expanded above 0.001.

This clonotype was observed a few times. The target antigen is unknown. RNA transcripts gave rise to amplified TCR beta CDR3 regions. TCR CDR3 underwent first-round RT-PCR with the HTBI primer set. From the multiplex PCR reads, TCRdb called clonotypes with MiXCR, one entry per CDR3 protein. The sample shows hundreds of thousands of distinct CDR3 sequences, about 17% of them seen only once. The CDR3 is 13 amino acids. Germline V gene sequence: CDR1 SQVTM, CDR2 ANQGSEA. J gave up 7 bases and V 7 bases, and 9 bases lay outside the gene matches. Exclusion criteria comprised uncontrolled infection, other autoimmune disease, pregnancy or lactation.

This sequence originates from a woman under 40 with Graves' hyperthyroidism. Sample: blood. The chain recombines TRBV29-1 with TRBJ2-1, with 8 positions matching TRBD2. CDR3 region: CSAGGSGWNEQFF. The DNA of the CDR3 is TGCAGCGCGGGAGGGAGCGGGTGGAATGAGCAGTTCTTC.